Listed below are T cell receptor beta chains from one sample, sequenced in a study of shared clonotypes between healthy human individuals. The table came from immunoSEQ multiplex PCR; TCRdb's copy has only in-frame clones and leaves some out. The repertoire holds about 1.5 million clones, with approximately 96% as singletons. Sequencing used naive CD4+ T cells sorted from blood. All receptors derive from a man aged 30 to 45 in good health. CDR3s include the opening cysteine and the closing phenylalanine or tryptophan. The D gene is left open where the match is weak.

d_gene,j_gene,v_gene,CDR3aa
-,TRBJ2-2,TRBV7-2,CASSPFSGTTNTGELFF
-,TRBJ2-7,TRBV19,CASTPGRVLGYEQYF
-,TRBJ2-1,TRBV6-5,CASQNGNEQFF
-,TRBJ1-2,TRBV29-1,CSAHPDVYGYTF
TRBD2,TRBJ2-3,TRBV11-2,CASSLDHSGRGADTQYF
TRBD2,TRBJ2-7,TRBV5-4,CASSLELAGGYEQYF
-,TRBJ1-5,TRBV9,CASSVDQGNQPQHF
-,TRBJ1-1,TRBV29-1,CSVDRSWEAFF
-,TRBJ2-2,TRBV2,CASNHRWGMNTGELFF
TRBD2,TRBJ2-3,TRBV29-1,CSATGLGPTDTQYF